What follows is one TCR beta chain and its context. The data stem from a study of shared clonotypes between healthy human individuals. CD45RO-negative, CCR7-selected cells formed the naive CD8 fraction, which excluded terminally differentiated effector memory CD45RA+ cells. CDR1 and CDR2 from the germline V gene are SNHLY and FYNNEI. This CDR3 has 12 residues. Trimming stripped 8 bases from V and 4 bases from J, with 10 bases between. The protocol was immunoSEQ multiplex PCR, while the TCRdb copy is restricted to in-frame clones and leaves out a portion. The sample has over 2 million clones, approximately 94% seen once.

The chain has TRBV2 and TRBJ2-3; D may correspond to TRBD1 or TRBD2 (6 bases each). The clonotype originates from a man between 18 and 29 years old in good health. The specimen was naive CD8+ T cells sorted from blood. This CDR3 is CASSGAADTQYF. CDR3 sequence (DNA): TGTGCCAGCTCGGGGGCCGCAGATACGCAGTATTTT.